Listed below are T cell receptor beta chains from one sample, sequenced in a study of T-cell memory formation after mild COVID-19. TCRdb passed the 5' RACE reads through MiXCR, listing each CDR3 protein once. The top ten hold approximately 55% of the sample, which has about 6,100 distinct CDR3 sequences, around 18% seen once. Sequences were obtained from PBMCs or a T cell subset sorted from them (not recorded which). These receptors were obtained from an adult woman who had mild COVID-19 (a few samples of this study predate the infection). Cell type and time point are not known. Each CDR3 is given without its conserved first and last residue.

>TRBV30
AWSVQGEKNTEAF
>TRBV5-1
ASSSGGADTEAF
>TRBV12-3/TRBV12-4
ASSSAGGPTYEQY
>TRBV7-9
ASSPALGLDTEAF
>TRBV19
ASSPRDWSRLQGTQY
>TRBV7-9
ASSLAPWGDEKLF
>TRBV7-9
ASSLGIAGVSYEQY
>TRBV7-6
ASSLEGVVEKLF
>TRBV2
ASSEPDTQY
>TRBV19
ASSSTVNTEAF
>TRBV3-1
ASSQGLAGGRYNEQF
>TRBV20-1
SASREFGEQY
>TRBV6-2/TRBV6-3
ASRPPFNEQF
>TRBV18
ASSGVSQQNGYT
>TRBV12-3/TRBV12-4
ASSLDSRLEQF
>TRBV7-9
ASSWTGRDYEQY
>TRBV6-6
ASSVLAAGTDGLGGYNSPLH
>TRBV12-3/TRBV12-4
ASSSLPGGEAF
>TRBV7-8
ASSLTGGEQY
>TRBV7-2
ASSGGQDRNIQY
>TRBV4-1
ASSQWTSGGDLSYEQY
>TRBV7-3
ASSPGLLTYEQY
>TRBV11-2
ASSSLAGVDTQY
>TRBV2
ASSEFPRQGAYEQY
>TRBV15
ATSRDIETQY
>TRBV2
ASSVLPVPYEQY
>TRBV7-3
ASSLTGTTYNEQF
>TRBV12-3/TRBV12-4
ASSFGSGGEQY
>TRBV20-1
SANPGTSYNEQF
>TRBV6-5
ASTTGAGGPYNEQF
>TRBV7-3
ASSPGLAGGPYNEQF
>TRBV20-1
SGIEVYEQY
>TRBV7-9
ASSSYMNTEAF
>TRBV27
ASSLSAVGAGGSTDTQY
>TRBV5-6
ASSFSDRFYGYT
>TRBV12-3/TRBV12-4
ASTPPRGEQF
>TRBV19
ASISRGDTEAF
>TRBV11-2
ASSLGWGGNQPQH
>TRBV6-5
ASSYGGTVPSTDTQY
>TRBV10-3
AISDRDSQYYGYT
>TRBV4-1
ASSQPNGDEQY
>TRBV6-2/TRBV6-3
ASSEIVDPPPLSGYT
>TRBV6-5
ASSYARDYHYEQY
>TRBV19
ASRPQSWSTYEQY
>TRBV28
ASSLIAEAF
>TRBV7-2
ASSPRVLAGVLYEQY
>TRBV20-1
SGTTLSYEQY